This paragraph reports one TCR beta chain. Its antigen is undetermined. Several immunoSEQ plates held equal portions of the genomic DNA taken from each subset. In the sorted-subset replicate PCRs, 150 to 250 ng DNA, 25,000 to 35,000 T cell genomes, was used. This table comes from immunoSEQ multiplex PCR, and its TCRdb copy is limited to in-frame clones, with some not included. In the table there are about 2 million clones, 85% to 95% of which are singletons. The data stem from a study of shared clonotypes between healthy human individuals. Points from the study as a whole: Among the subsets, naive ones generally showed larger estimated richness than memory ones. Sharing across a few donors was seen in 4% to 6.5% of naive CD4 clonotypes.

V was cut by 4 bases and J by 0 bases, with 13 bases left in between. CDR3 length equals 16 residues. Germline loops: CDR1 SNHLY, CDR2 FYNNEI. The receptor was derived from a man aged 18 to 35 in good health. Sequenced sample: naive CD4+ T cells sorted from blood. Indicated subset: CD45RA+ positively selected. This rearrangement joins TRBV2 to TRBJ1-5; D not certain. CDR3 coding DNA: TGTGCCAGCAGTGGAGGAAAGGCTAATAGCAATCAGCCCCAGCATTTT. This gives the protein CASSGGKANSNQPQHF.